One and the same sample provided the 25 T cell receptor beta chains below, sequenced in a study of radiation and T cells in renal cell carcinoma. Some clones are missing from TCRdb's copy, which holds only in-frame ones; the method was immunoSEQ multiplex PCR. This sample yields 130,000 or so clones, of which 70% to 90% are seen a single time; approximately 12% belongs to the top ten. Time point noted: baseline pretreatment blood. The treatment is: 15 Gy SBRT to primary tumor, nephrectomy 4 weeks later. The material sequenced was blood, taken from a patient whose treatment included radiotherapy and nephrectomy. The source of these receptors is a woman in her forties or fifties with renal cell carcinoma.

This clone appeared a single time. This chain connects TRBV5-3 to TRBJ1-5; TRBD1 aligns across 8 bases. TRBV5-3 is treated as an ORF (open reading frame) with a function not yet certain. The length of the CDR3 is 12 residues. CDR3 DNA sequence: TGTGCAAGGACAGGGCAGGATCAGCCCCAGCATTTT. Translation: CARTGQDQPQHF.

V is TRBV7-2 and J is TRBJ1-2; D is unclear. Germline CDR1 is SGHTA and CDR2 is FQGNSA. V was trimmed by 2 bases and J by 0 bases, leaving 16 bases between them. The CDR3 loop spans 17 amino acids. DNA of the CDR3: TGTGCCAGCAGCTTATCCCCCCTGGACGGAGCTAACTATGGCTACACCTTC. It translates to CASSLSPLDGANYGYTF.

This clone was seen a few times. V is TRBV30 and J is TRBJ1-1, with D hard to call. Germline values: CDR1 GTSNPN, CDR2 SVGIG (reference sequence). This CDR3 is built from 10 residues. V was cut by 3 bases and J by 9 bases, with 8 bases left in between. CDR3 sequence reads: CAWRSSQAFF. Written as DNA, the CDR3 is TGTGCCTGGAGGTCGTCTCAAGCTTTCTTT. Based on the CDR3 plus reference TRBV30 and TRBJ1-1, the full variable domain is SQTIHQWPATLVQPVGSPLSLECTVEGTSNPNLYWYRQAAGRGLQLLFYSVGIGQISSEVPQNLSASRPQDRQFILSSKKLLLSDSGFYLCAWRSSQAFFGQGTRLTVV.

The chain joins TRBV18 to TRBJ1-6, with unresolved D. The V end lost 1 base, the J end lost 9 bases, and 16 bases lay between the germline ends. The CDR3 loop spans 16 amino acids. Germline lookup yields CDR1 KGHSH and CDR2 LQKENI. The CDR3 DNA follows: TGTGCCAGCTCACCACAGCGCTCAGGCCCAAGTTCACCCCTCCACTTT. Translated, it gives CASSPQRSGPSSPLHF.

This clone was recorded once. V and J are TRBV5-8 and TRBJ1-1; D uncertain. CDR3 length equals 14 residues. Looked up from germline, CDR1 is SGHTS and CDR2 is YDEGEE. Trimming left V 1 base short and J 1 base short, with 8 bases between. The CDR3 DNA reads as TGTGCCAGCAGCTTGTGGGCGGAGAACACTGAAGCTTTCTTT. Amino acids: CASSLWAENTEAFF.

The chain carries TRBV7-2 and TRBJ2-7, with D possibly being TRBD1 (6 bases). The CDR3 runs 14 residues. Looked up from germline, CDR1 is SGHTA and CDR2 is FQGNSA. V was clipped by 4 bases and J by 5 bases, with 15 bases between them. This CDR3 reads CASSWTERFHEQYF. The CDR3 nucleotides read TGTGCCAGCAGCTGGACAGAGCGGTTCCACGAGCAGTACTTC.

This clone was seen a single time. The chain carries TRBV6-6 and TRBJ1-2; D call uncertain. The CDR3 contains 13 residues. The germline gives CDR1 MNHNY, CDR2 SVGAGI (reference sequence). Trimming pared 2 bases from V and 7 bases from J, leaving 11 bases between. The CDR3 loop is CASSYRINGGYTF. The CDR3 DNA follows: TGTGCCAGCAGTTACAGGATTAATGGTGGCTACACCTTC.

The chain joins TRBV5-5 to TRBJ1-2, with 7 nucleotides matching TRBD1. The J segment lost 4 bases and the V segment lost 1 base, leaving 7 bases of the junction unmatched. This CDR3 has 15 amino acids. Germline loops: CDR1 SGHKS, CDR2 YYEKEE (reference sequence). The CDR3 sequence is CASSLREGAIYGYTF. Written as DNA, the CDR3 is TGTGCCAGCAGCTTGAGGGAGGGGGCCATCTATGGCTACACCTTC.

Of note for this clone: At one of its ends the junction is not consistent with the germline gene, which may arise from a read error. The sample has other DNA sequences that encode this CDR3 too. The chain couples TRBV15 to TRBJ1-2; TRBD1 aligns across 8 bases. This CDR3 has 19 residues. In germline, CDR1 is LNHNV, CDR2 YYDKDF (reference sequence). The CDR3 protein is CATSRDPGGRTGSIRGYTF. Here the CDR3 DNA reads TGCGCCACCAGCAGAGACCCGGGGGGGAGGACAGGGAGTATTAGGGGCTACACCTTC.

This clone has a single count. V usage is TRBV14 and J usage is TRBJ2-5; 12 positions match TRBD2. The trim removed 4 bases at V and 5 bases at J, leaving 8 bases unmatched. Germline CDR1 and CDR2: SGHDN and FVKESK. CDR3 length equals 16 residues. CDR3 protein: CASSRRGLAGLETQYF. The CDR3 region has the DNA TGTGCCAGCAGCCGCCGAGGACTAGCGGGGCTGGAGACCCAGTACTTC.

The chain combines TRBV19 with TRBJ1-5; D call uncertain. The CDR3 consists of 12 residues. Germline values: CDR1 LNHDA, CDR2 SQIVND (reference sequence). Trimming pared 5 bases from V and 6 bases from J, leaving 8 bases between. The CDR3 loop reads CASSQPLQPQHF. CDR3 DNA sequence: TGTGCCAGTAGTCAGCCTCTTCAGCCCCAGCATTTT.

V is TRBV5-1 and J is TRBJ2-3; the match to TRBD2 covers 12 bases. The V gene's germline CDR1 is SGHRS and CDR2 YFSETQ. CDR3 size: 17 residues. V dropped 5 bases and J dropped 1; count of bases not matched to a gene: 8. Here the CDR3 reads CASRTTSGGSGTDTQYF. The CDR3 nucleotides read TGCGCCAGCAGAACGACTAGCGGGGGATCTGGCACAGATACGCAGTATTTT.

This chain uses TRBV18 with TRBJ2-3; 8 nucleotides match TRBD1. Germline CDR1 KGHSH, CDR2 LQKENI. Unmatched junction bases numbered 4, after V lost 3 bases and J lost 2 bases. This CDR3 comprises 15 residues. CDR3 loop: CASSPRDRLTDTQYF. CDR3 nucleotides: TGTGCCAGCTCACCTCGGGACAGGCTCACAGATACGCAGTATTTT.

The genes are TRBV7-8 and TRBJ1-4; D remains unclear. Trimming removed 2 bases at V and 4 bases at J, with 11 bases between. The CDR3 consists of 15 residues. Germline V CDR1 and CDR2: SGHVS, FQNEAQ. The CDR3 loop reads CASSLNQLLNEKLFF. CDR3 bases: TGTGCCAGCAGCTTAAACCAGCTGCTTAATGAAAAACTGTTTTTT.

The chain couples TRBV9 to TRBJ1-6; weak D call: TRBD1 (5 bases). V was trimmed by 0 bases and J by 0 bases, leaving 19 bases between them. Germline CDR1 SGDLS, CDR2 YYNGEE. This CDR3 has 20 amino acids. CDR3 loop: CASSVGRGWRSSSYNSPLHF. CDR3 in DNA: TGTGCCAGCAGCGTAGGTAGGGGCTGGAGATCCAGCTCCTATAATTCACCCCTCCACTTT. The full variable domain, completed using reference TRBV9 and TRBJ1-6, is DSGVTQTPKHLITATGQRVTLRCSPRSGDLSVYWYQQSLDQGLQFLIQYYNGEERAKGNILERFSAQQFPDLHSELNLSSLELGDSALYFCASSVGRGWRSSSYNSPLHFGNGTRLTVT.

The chain employs TRBV4-2 and TRBJ2-1; maybe TRBD2 (6 bases). Germline V lookup: CDR1 LGHNA, CDR2 YNFKEQ. The CDR3 extends over 16 amino acids. V dropped 3 bases and J dropped 1 base, with 13 bases sitting between them. DNA for the CDR3: TGTGCCAGCAGCCAGGGGAGACTAGGATCCTACAATGAGCAGTTCTTC. It is translated as CASSQGRLGSYNEQFF.

This clone was detected once. The genes are TRBV7-2 and TRBJ2-7; weak D call: TRBD2 (5 bases). The germline V gene has CDR1 SGHTA and CDR2 FQGNSA. V shed 4 bases and J shed 4 bases, with 14 bases lying between them. The CDR3 extends over 14 amino acids. CDR3 DNA: TGTGCCAGCAGCTCCCAGGACCGGAGGTACGAGCAGTACTTC. Translating gives CASSSQDRRYEQYF.

The CDR3 bases are TGTGCCAGCAGAAGGGAACAGGGGACGAGGGCTGAAGCTTTCTTT. This encodes CASRREQGTRAEAFF. J is TRBJ1-1 and V is TRBV2; 7 nucleotides align to TRBD1. CDR1 is SNHLY, CDR2 FYNNEI, per germline. The CDR3 contains 15 residues. V was clipped by 6 bases and J by 6 bases; unmatched bases: 13.

Only one count was recorded for this clone. The chain couples TRBV4-3 to TRBJ1-2; 7 nucleotides line up with TRBD1. The germline V gene has CDR1 LGHNA and CDR2 YSLEER. This CDR3 has 16 amino acids. The V and J ends lost 1 base and 5 bases, in that order; junction bases with no gene match: 10. For the CDR3, the DNA is TGCGCCAGCAGCCAAGGGGGACAGCCAGCGCTTTATGGCTACACCTTC. This codes for CASSQGGQPALYGYTF.

V is TRBV7-2 and J is TRBJ2-5; D is ambiguous. The germline V gene encodes CDR1 SGHTA and CDR2 FQGNSA. This CDR3 has 17 residues. Trimming shortened V by 5 bases and J by 2 bases, and 21 bases separated the two germline ends. CDR3 in DNA: TGTGCCAGCAGCAAAAGCCCGCCCCAGACCCCTCAAGAGACCCAGTACTTC. Translation: CASSKSPPQTPQETQYF.

The chain joins TRBV15 to TRBJ2-5; TRBD1 agrees at 8 bases. Trimming cost V 3 bases and J 5 bases; bases outside gene matches: 8. Germline CDR1 and CDR2: LNHNV and YYDKDF (reference sequence). The CDR3 length is 15 residues. The CDR3 nucleotides are TGTGCCACCAGCAGGAGACAGGGGTTAATCGAGACCCAGTACTTC. It codes for CATSRRQGLIETQYF.

The chain recombines TRBV5-1 with TRBJ1-1, with D uncertain. Trimming left V 0 bases short and J 0 bases short, with 6 bases between. The germline CDR1 and CDR2 sequences are SGHRS and YFSETQ. This CDR3 is built from 14 residues. CDR3 loop: CASSLGWVNTEAFF. The DNA of the CDR3 is TGCGCCAGCAGCTTGGGTTGGGTGAACACTGAAGCTTTCTTT.

The chain couples TRBV4-3 to TRBJ2-1; D unresolved. The CDR3 has 14 amino acids. V dropped 4 bases and J dropped 4 bases, with 11 bases sitting between them. Germline V gene sequence: CDR1 LGHNA, CDR2 YSLEER. DNA for the CDR3: TGCGCCAGCAGCCCCGAATTGAGATACAATGAGCAGTTCTTC. Protein sequence: CASSPELRYNEQFF.

The chain uses TRBV19 and TRBJ2-5, with 9 bases aligning to TRBD2. The V gene end was trimmed by 6 bases and the J gene end by 5 bases; junction bases not matched to a gene: 10. Germline lookup yields CDR1 LNHDA and CDR2 SQIVND (reference sequence). The CDR3 is 15 residues long. The CDR3 is CASSQGLARRETQYF. The CDR3 DNA sequence: TGTGCCAGTAGCCAGGGACTAGCCAGGAGGGAGACCCAGTACTTC.

The rearrangement links TRBV6-1 to TRBJ1-4; D is unclear. V shed 1 base and J shed 5 bases, with 11 bases lying between them. This CDR3 contains 15 residues. CDR1 and CDR2 (germline): MNHNS, SASEGT. The CDR3 loop reads CASSEGAAVNEKLFF. Here the CDR3 DNA reads TGTGCCAGCAGTGAAGGGGCGGCGGTGAATGAAAAACTGTTTTTT.